The 3 T cell receptor beta chains presented below share a single source sample, sequenced in a study of regulatory T cells in long-lasting Graves disease. CDR3 regions were amplified by Arm-PCR using iRepertoire HTBI primers to build TCR beta libraries. TCRdb reprocessed the multiplex PCR reads via MiXCR and lists one record per CDR3 protein. This sample yields about 310,000 distinct CDR3 sequences, of which 20% to 25% are seen a single time; around 50% belongs to the top ten. Regarding time point: persistent/refractory GD, antithyroid drugs over 5 years with positive TRAb. With RNA extracted from PBMCs as input, the TCR library was made. The source material was peripheral blood mononuclear cells (PBMCs), sampled when the disease was refractory, from a patient treated with antithyroid drugs. The source of these receptors is a female donor with Graves disease.

The chain employs TRBV7-9 and TRBJ2-5; the D gene is possibly TRBD2 (7 bases). This CDR3 contains 17 residues. V shed 4 bases and J shed 2 bases, with 20 bases lying between them. Germline CDR1 and CDR2: SEHNR and FQNEAQ (reference sequence). The CDR3 is CASSSQGGSSWQETQYF. CDR3 coding DNA: TGTGCCAGCAGCTCACAGGGCGGGAGTAGCTGGCAAGAGACCCAGTACTTC.

A note on this clonotype: The germline gene is not matched at one end of the junction; a read error may be the cause. The chain recombines TRBV27 with TRBJ1-6, with D hard to call. CDR1 is MNHEY and CDR2 is SMNVEV in the germline V gene (reference sequence). The CDR3 sequence is 14 residues long. For the CDR3, the DNA is TGTGCCAGCAGTTTAAACCCCCCTCAAACACCCCCCCACTTT. Protein product: CASSLNPPQTPPHF.

The chain couples TRBV20-1 to TRBJ2-6; 7 nucleotides align to TRBD2. V dropped 6 bases and J dropped 3; count of bases not matched to a gene: 11. This CDR3 has 16 residues. Per germline, CDR1 DFQATT and CDR2 SNEGSKA (reference sequence). CDR3 region: CSANSGTRFGANVLTF. Here the CDR3 DNA reads TGCAGTGCCAACAGCGGGACCCGGTTTGGGGCCAACGTCCTGACTTTC.